The clone carrying this T cell receptor (beta chain) came up once. Its antigen remains unidentified. This entry is derived from a study of cytomegalovirus exposure and HLA in healthy donors. PCR employed 60 Vbeta and 13 Jbeta primers. Measured with immunoSEQ multiplex PCR; TCRdb has only the in-frame clones, and not every one. The repertoire has approximately 120,000 clones, about four fifths of them found once; the top ten carry roughly 3%. There are 15 residues in the CDR3. With 5 bases clipped from V and 2 bases from J, the junction kept 8 bases outside the gene matches. CDR1 is SGHTA, CDR2 FQGNSA, per germline. Findings and caveats of the study: Productive status was seen about 87% or about 30% of the time for most TCR beta V segments in an earlier analysis. The study designated around 150 TCR beta chains cytomegalovirus-associated. The presence/absence work took it that sequencing depth was about the same across donors.

The chain combines TRBV7-2 with TRBJ2-5; 7 nucleotides agree with TRBD1. The clonotype was recovered from a man aged 25 to 40 in good health and CMV-seronegative. The sequenced sample consisted of PBMCs. CDR3 in amino acids: CASSRRQGVQETQYF. CDR3 sequence (DNA): TGTGCCAGCAGCAGACGACAGGGCGTACAAGAGACCCAGTACTTC. The complete variable domain, with remaining parts taken from reference TRBV7-2 and TRBJ2-5, reads GAGVSQSPSNKVTEKGKDVELRCDPISGHTALYWYRQSLGQGLEFLIYFQGNSAPDKSGLPSDRFSAERTGGSVSTLTIQRTQQEDSAVYLCASSRRQGVQETQYFGPGTRLLVL.